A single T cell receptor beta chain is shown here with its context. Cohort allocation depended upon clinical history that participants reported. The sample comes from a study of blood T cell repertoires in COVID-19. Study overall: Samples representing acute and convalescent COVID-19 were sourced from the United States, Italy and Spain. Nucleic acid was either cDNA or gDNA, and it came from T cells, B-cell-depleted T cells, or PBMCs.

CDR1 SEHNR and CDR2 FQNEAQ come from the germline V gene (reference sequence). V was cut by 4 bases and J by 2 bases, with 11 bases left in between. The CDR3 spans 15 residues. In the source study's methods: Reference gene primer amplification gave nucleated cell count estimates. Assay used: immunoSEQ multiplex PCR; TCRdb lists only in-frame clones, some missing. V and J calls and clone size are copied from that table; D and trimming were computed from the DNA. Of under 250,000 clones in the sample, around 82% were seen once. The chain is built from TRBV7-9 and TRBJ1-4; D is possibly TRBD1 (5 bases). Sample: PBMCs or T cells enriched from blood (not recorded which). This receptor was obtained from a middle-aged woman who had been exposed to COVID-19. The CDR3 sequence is CASSSVGGTNEKLFF. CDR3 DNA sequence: TGTGCCAGCAGCTCAGTGGGGGGGACTAATGAAAAACTGTTTTTT.